This is a list of T cell receptor beta chains from one sample in a study of blood T cell repertoires in COVID-19. Profiled with immunoSEQ multiplex PCR; TCRdb holds only in-frame clones, not every one. Of some 300,000 clones in the sample, 85% to 90% were seen once. The specimen was peripheral blood. The receptors originated from a woman in her 50s with COVID-19, enrolled during active disease. Each CDR3 is given with its conserved first and last residue. D genes are given only for firm matches. Clone size, where shown, is once, few, many, or a class for clones that have expanded.

clone_size	v_call	d_call	j_call	cdr3_aa	cdr3_nt
.	TRBV6-6	TRBD1	TRBJ2-1	CASNPGQGQKSEQFF	TGTGCCAGCAATCCGGGACAGGGCCAAAAGAGTGAGCAGTTCTTC
.	TRBV30	.	TRBJ1-2	CAWSVNRANYGYTF	TGTGCCTGGAGTGTAAACAGAGCTAACTATGGCTACACCTTC
few	TRBV6-5	.	TRBJ1-2	CASSYTRQANYGYTF	TGTGCCAGCAGTTACACCCGACAGGCTAACTATGGCTACACCTTC
.	TRBV5-1	.	TRBJ2-2	CASSYGGTGELFF	TGCGCCAGCAGCTACGGAGGCACCGGGGAGCTGTTTTTT
.	TRBV29-1	TRBD1	TRBJ2-2	CSVVSGGVRSGELFF	TGCAGCGTTGTGTCAGGGGGCGTAAGATCCGGGGAGCTGTTTTTT
.	TRBV5-4	TRBD1	TRBJ1-1	CASSLYTTGNAEAFF	TGTGCCAGCAGCTTGTATACGACAGGGAACGCTGAAGCTTTCTTT
.	TRBV27	TRBD2	TRBJ2-1	CASSFSGSYNEQFF	TGTGCCAGCAGTTTTAGCGGGAGTTACAATGAGCAGTTCTTC
.	TRBV12-5	.	TRBJ2-7	CASGLPTRGSSYEQYF	TGTGCTAGTGGTTTGCCAACGCGGGGAAGCTCCTACGAGCAGTACTTC
.	TRBV5-4	TRBD2	TRBJ2-5	CASSLGLAGLLQTQYF	TGTGCCAGCAGTTTGGGACTAGCGGGGCTGTTGCAGACCCAGTACTTC
.	TRBV3-1/TRBV3-2	TRBD1	TRBJ2-7	CASSQSFPGQVYF	TGTGCCAGCAGCCAATCATTCCCGGGACAGGTGTACTTC
.	TRBV25-1	.	TRBJ2-3	CASSLTDTQYF	TGTGCCAGCAGCCTCACAGATACGCAATATTTT
.	TRBV7-8	TRBD1	TRBJ1-1	CASSFRQGSTEAFF	TGTGCCAGCAGCTTTAGACAGGGGTCGACTGAAGCTTTCTTT
.	TRBV6-6	.	TRBJ1-2	CASTLSGGGGYGYTF	TGTGCCAGCACCCTCTCCGGTGGGGGGGGCTATGGCTACACCTTC
.	TRBV4-1	TRBD2	TRBJ2-7	CASSQTPGLADEQYF	TGCGCCAGCAGCCAAACCCCGGGACTAGCGGACGAGCAGTACTTC